A single sample is the source of the 6 T cell receptor beta chains below, sequenced in a study of T cells expressing NK-cell markers. From its re-call of the 5' RACE reads, TCRdb lists each CDR3 protein once, without DNA. This table holds around 260,000 distinct CDR3 sequences. Input material: blood T cells: a sorted CD56 or NKG2C T cell subset, CD4+ or CD8+ T cells, or bulk PBMC T cells (not recorded which). Receptors originate from a woman aged 18-70 years in good health.

This rearrangement joins TRBV4-3 to TRBJ1-1; the D call from TCRdb, TRBD1, cannot be confirmed without DNA. The CDR3 spans 17 residues. The V gene's germline CDR1 is LGHNA and CDR2 YSLEER. CDR3 loop: CASSQRTGVPGVTEAFF.

The chain employs TRBV18 and TRBJ2-1; checking the TCRdb D call of TRBD1 is not possible without DNA. Germline CDR1 and CDR2: KGHSH and LQKENI. This CDR3 contains 17 residues. CDR3 in amino acids: CASSPPWRDSSYNEQFF.

The chain couples TRBV5-6 to TRBJ1-4. The CDR3 sequence is 16 residues long. Germline CDR1 SGHDT, CDR2 YYEEEE. This CDR3 is CASSPQFGGADEKLFF.

The rearrangement uses TRBV20-1 and TRBJ2-3; no DNA is available, so the TRBD2 call from TCRdb remains unchecked. CDR1 and CDR2 (germline): DFQATT, SNEGSKA (reference sequence). The CDR3 runs to 15 residues. The chain's CDR3 is CSAAGGPGSTDTQYF.

The chain recombines TRBV20-1 with TRBJ1-1. Germline CDR1 reads DFQATT; CDR2 reads SNEGSKA (reference sequence). There are 12 residues in the CDR3. CDR3 residues: CSAYTDATEAFF.

The rearrangement uses TRBV7-7 and TRBJ2-2. This CDR3 region has 16 residues. Germline CDR1 and CDR2: SSHAT and FNYEAQ (reference sequence). The CDR3 sequence is CASSLAPKREPGELFF.